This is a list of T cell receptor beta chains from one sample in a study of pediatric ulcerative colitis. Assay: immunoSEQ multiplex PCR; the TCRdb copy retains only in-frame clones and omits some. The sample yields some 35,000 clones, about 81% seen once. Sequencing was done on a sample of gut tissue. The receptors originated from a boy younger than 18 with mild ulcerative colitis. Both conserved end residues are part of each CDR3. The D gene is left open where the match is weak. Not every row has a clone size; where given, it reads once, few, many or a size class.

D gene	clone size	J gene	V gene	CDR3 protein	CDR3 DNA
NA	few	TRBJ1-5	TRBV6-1	CASSEESQPQHF	TGTGCCAGCAGTGAGGAGAGTCAGCCCCAGCATTTT
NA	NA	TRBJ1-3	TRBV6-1	CASSEAIYRGAAGNTIYF	TGTGCCAGCAGTGAAGCGATCTATCGGGGAGCAGCTGGAAACACCATATATTTT
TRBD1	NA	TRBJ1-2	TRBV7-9	CASSPRGRVMNGYTF	TGTGCCAGCAGTCCCAGGGGGCGGGTGATGAATGGCTACACCTTC
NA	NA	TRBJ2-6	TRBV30	CAWLPARVNTGANVLTF	TGTGCCTGGCTACCAGCGAGGGTAAACACTGGGGCCAACGTCCTGACTTTC
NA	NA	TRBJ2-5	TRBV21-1	CASSTQTGVESTEETQYF	TGTGCCAGCAGCACTCAGACAGGGGTAGAGTCAACGGAAGAGACCCAGTACTTC
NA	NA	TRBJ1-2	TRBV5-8	CASSLQTGLYGYTF	TGTGCCAGCAGCTTGCAGACAGGCCTCTATGGCTACACCTTC
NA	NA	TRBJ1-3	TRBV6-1	CASSEHLIRSSSSGNTIYF	TGTGCCAGCAGTGAACATTTAATCCGGTCGAGTTCCTCTGGAAACACCATATATTTT
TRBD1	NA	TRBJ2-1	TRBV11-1	CASSFRDSYNEQFF	TGTGCCAGCAGTTTCCGGGACAGCTACAATGAGCAGTTCTTC
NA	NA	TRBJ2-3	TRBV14	CASSQRRAAFTDTQYF	TGTGCCAGCAGCCAACGGCGGGCCGCCTTCACAGATACGCAGTATTTT
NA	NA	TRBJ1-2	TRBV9	CASSPWTGVIGYTF	TGTGCCAGCAGCCCTTGGACCGGGGTTATTGGCTACACCTTC
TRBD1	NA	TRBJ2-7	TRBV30	CAWSGDRDHEQYF	TGTGCCTGGAGCGGGGACAGGGACCACGAGCAGTACTTC
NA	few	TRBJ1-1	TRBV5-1	CASTDSMNTEAFF	TGCGCCAGCACCGACAGCATGAACACTGAAGCTTTCTTT
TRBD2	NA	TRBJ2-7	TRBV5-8	CASSRPGLAGAKYEQYF	TGTGCCAGCAGCCGCCCGGGACTAGCGGGGGCGAAATACGAGCAGTACTTC
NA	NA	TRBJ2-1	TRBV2	CASTNLGFLNEQFF	TGTGCCAGCACGAATTTGGGATTTTTGAATGAGCAGTTCTTC
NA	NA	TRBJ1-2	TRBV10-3	CAIKAAGQGYGYTF	TGTGCCATCAAAGCCGCAGGGCAGGGCTATGGCTACACCTTC
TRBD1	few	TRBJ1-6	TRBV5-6	CASSFRDRGASPLHF	TGTGCCAGCAGCTTTCGGGACAGGGGGGCTTCACCCCTCCACTTT
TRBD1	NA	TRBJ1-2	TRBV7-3	CASSVTGGGYGYTF	TGTGCCAGCAGCGTGACAGGGGGCGGCTATGGCTACACCTTC
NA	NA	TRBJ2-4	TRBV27	CASSLNRLVAKNIQYF	TGTGCCAGCAGTTTAAACAGGCTGGTAGCCAAAAACATTCAGTACTTC
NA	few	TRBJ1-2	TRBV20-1	CSASDGNGYTF	TGCAGTGCTAGTGATGGGAATGGCTACACCTTC
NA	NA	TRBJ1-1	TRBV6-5	CASSYSTEGSTEAFF	TGTGCCAGCAGTTACTCGACAGAGGGGAGCACTGAAGCTTTCTTT
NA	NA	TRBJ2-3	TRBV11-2	CASSLDQGWDTQYF	TGTGCCAGCAGCTTAGATCAGGGTTGGGATACGCAGTATTTT
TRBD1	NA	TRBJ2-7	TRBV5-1	CASSLDPGGFRSYEQYF	TGCGCCAGCAGCTTGGACCCAGGGGGATTTCGCTCCTACGAGCAGTACTTC
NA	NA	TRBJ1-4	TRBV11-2	CASSRTVAEEKLFF	TGTGCCAGCAGCAGGACAGTGGCAGAGGAAAAACTGTTTTTT
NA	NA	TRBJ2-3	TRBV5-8	CASPLTGTQYF	TGTGCCAGCCCCCTAACGGGTACGCAGTATTTT
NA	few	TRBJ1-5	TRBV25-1	CASSGQPNQPQHF	TGTGCCAGCAGCGGACAGCCCAATCAGCCCCAGCATTTT
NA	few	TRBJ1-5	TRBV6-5	CASSSQGYNQPQHF	TGTGCCAGCAGTTCACAGGGATACAATCAGCCCCAGCATTTT
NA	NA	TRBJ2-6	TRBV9	CASSAWSGVNGANVLTF	TGTGCCAGCAGCGCCTGGTCAGGGGTTAATGGGGCCAACGTCCTGACTTTC
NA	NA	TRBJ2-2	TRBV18	CASSPSFAGLGELFF	TGTGCCAGCTCACCGTCCTTCGCAGGTCTCGGGGAGCTGTTTTTT
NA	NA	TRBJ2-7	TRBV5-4	CASSSDPYPSYEQYF	TGTGCCAGCAGCTCCGACCCATACCCCTCCTACGAGCAGTACTTC
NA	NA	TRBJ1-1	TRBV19	CASRKLRGTEAFF	TGTGCCAGTAGGAAACTTAGAGGCACTGAAGCTTTCTTT
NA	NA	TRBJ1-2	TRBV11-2	CASSLGAGAYGYTF	TGTGCCAGCAGCTTAGGGGCAGGGGCCTATGGCTACACCTTC
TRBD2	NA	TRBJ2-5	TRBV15	CATSSPPSGGQETQYF	TGTGCCACCAGCAGCCCACCTAGCGGGGGTCAAGAGACCCAGTACTTC
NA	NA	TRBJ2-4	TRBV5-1	CASSLGEWAKNIQYF	TGCGCCAGCAGCTTGGGGGAGTGGGCCAAAAACATTCAGTACTTC
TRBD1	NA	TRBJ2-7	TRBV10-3	CAISAWGTDSYEQYF	TGTGCCATCAGTGCGTGGGGGACAGACTCCTACGAGCAGTACTTC
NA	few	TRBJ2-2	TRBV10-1	CASSEGSNTGELFF	TGCGCCAGCAGTGAAGGCTCGAACACCGGGGAGCTGTTTTTT
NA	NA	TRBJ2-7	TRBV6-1	CASSEGGTFGYEQYF	TGTGCCAGCAGTGAAGGGGGCACTTTCGGCTACGAGCAGTACTTC
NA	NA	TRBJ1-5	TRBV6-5	CASSYPAQFNQPQHF	TGTGCCAGCAGTTACCCGGCGCAATTCAATCAGCCCCAGCATTTT
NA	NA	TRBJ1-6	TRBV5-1	CASSLQGNNSPLHF	TGCGCCAGCAGCTTGCAGGGAAATAATTCACCCCTCCACTTT
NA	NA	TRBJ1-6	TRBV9	CASSVATGSPLHF	TGTGCCAGCAGCGTAGCTACAGGTTCACCCCTCCACTTT
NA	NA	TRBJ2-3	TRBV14	CASSQDGYSTDTQYF	TGTGCCAGCAGCCAAGATGGGTATAGCACAGATACGCAGTATTTT
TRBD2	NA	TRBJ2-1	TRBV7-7	CASSFGLAGVNEQFF	TGTGCTAGCAGCTTCGGCCTAGCGGGGGTTAATGAGCAGTTCTTC
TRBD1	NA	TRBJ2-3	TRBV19	CASSPGDRSTDTQYF	TGTGCCAGTAGTCCCGGGGACAGGAGCACAGATACGCAGTATTTT
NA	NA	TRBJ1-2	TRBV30	CAWSAGNYGYTF	TGTGCCTGGTCCGCGGGCAACTATGGCTACACCTTC
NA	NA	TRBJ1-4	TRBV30	CAWNMGYGEKLFF	TGTGCCTGGAACATGGGATATGGTGAAAAACTGTTTTTT
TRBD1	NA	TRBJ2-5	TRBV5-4	CASSVNRGEETQYF	TGTGCCAGCAGCGTGAACAGGGGCGAAGAGACCCAGTACTTC